The 8 T cell receptor beta chains below come from one sample, sequenced in a study of blood T cell repertoires in COVID-19. Using immunoSEQ multiplex PCR, the repertoire was profiled, and TCRdb retains in-frame clones only, with some absent. Of about 480,000 clones in the sample, 70% to 90% are singletons; the top ten hold about 8%. Sample: peripheral blood. The receptor source for this set is a woman aged 45-59 years with COVID-19, enrolled during active disease.

This clone was seen once. This same CDR3 is encoded by further DNA sequences in the sample. The chain employs TRBV5-1 and TRBJ2-7; 7 nucleotides line up with TRBD1. This CDR3 is 14 amino acids long. V lost 0 bases to trimming and J lost 5 bases; unmatched junction nucleotides: 5. Germline V gene lookup returns CDR1 SGHRS and CDR2 YFSETQ. The CDR3 bases are TGCGCCAGCAGCTTGGCCGGGCAGGGGGACGAGCAGTACTTC. Its protein is CASSLAGQGDEQYF.

The rearrangement uses TRBV5-4 and TRBJ1-5, with D maybe TRBD1 (6 bases). The CDR3 is 18 residues long. Trimming removed 0 bases at V and 0 bases at J, with 16 bases between. Per germline, CDR1 SGHNT and CDR2 YYREEE (reference sequence). This CDR3 reads CASSLGDIALYSNQPQHF. The CDR3 nucleotides are TGTGCCAGCAGCTTGGGGGACATAGCCCTCTATAGCAATCAGCCCCAGCATTTT.

The chain couples TRBV4-1 to TRBJ1-3; 9 nucleotides line up with TRBD1. The CDR3 covers 19 residues. V trimming: 3 bases; J trimming: 7 bases; junction bases outside the gene matches: 19. Germline lookup yields CDR1 MGHRA and CDR2 YSYEKL. In nucleotides, the CDR3 is TGCGCCAGCAGCCAGGATACCCTACCGGGACAGGGAGCGGGTAACACCATATATTTT. Amino acids: CASSQDTLPGQGAGNTIYF.

The genes are TRBV11-2 and TRBJ1-2; 7 bases agree with TRBD1. The V segment lost 5 bases and the J segment 7 bases; nucleotides outside the gene matches: 7. CDR1 and CDR2 (germline): SGHAT, FQNNGV. This CDR3 has 13 amino acids. CDR3 DNA: TGTGCCAGCAGCAATGACAGGGTGACTGGCTACACCTTC. Translation: CASSNDRVTGYTF.

The chain uses TRBV15 and TRBJ1-1; D is uncertain. The CDR3 is 16 amino acids. The germline V gene encodes CDR1 LNHNV and CDR2 YYDKDF (reference sequence). Between the trimmed V and J ends, which lost 3 bases and 1 base, there was a span of 15 bases. In nucleotides, the CDR3 is TGTGCCACCAGCAGGGGCTATATCACATCGAACACTGAAGCTTTCTTT. Its protein product is CATSRGYITSNTEAFF.

The chain recombines TRBV11-2 with TRBJ1-2; 10 positions agree with TRBD1. Germline V gene sequence: CDR1 SGHAT, CDR2 FQNNGV. Losses at the gene ends were 7 bases for V and 7 bases for J; bases not matched to a gene: 9. The CDR3 sequence is 14 residues long. Here the CDR3 DNA reads TGTGCCAGCACCAGCAGACAGGGGGCGGGTGGCTACACCTTC. This gives the protein CASTSRQGAGGYTF.

The chain couples TRBV6-4 to TRBJ1-1; D gene unclear. CDR3 length: 14 residues. Trimming removed 7 bases from V and 0 bases from J, with 12 bases in between. Germline values: CDR1 MRHNA, CDR2 SNTAGT. In nucleotides, the CDR3 is TGTGCCAGCATGGAGAACGCGATGAACACTGAAGCTTTCTTT. It codes for CASMENAMNTEAFF.

The rearrangement uses TRBV27 and TRBJ1-1; a weak D match, TRBD1 (6 bases). V lost 10 bases and J lost 2, with 14 bases in between. CDR1 is MNHEY and CDR2 is SMNVEV in the germline V gene (reference sequence). This CDR3 comprises 13 residues. CDR3 in amino acids: CATARQVNTEAFF. In nucleotides, the CDR3 is TGTGCCACGGCTCGACAGGTAAACACTGAAGCTTTCTTT.